This T cell receptor (beta chain) was observed in a study of blood T cell repertoires in COVID-19. Study as a whole: From T cells, B-cell-depleted T cells, or PBMCs came the material, which was cDNA or gDNA.

Sequencing used immunoSEQ multiplex PCR; TCRdb keeps in-frame clones, though not all of them. The sample carries 85,000 to 100,000 clones, about 91% recorded once. The germline CDR1 and CDR2 sequences are LGHDT and YNNKEL (reference sequence). Trimming took off 6 bases at V and 5 bases at J, with 14 bases between the two ends. CDR3 length: 13 residues. Followed longitudinally, the Seattle patients had been enrolled during active infection. The chain joins TRBV3-1 (or the pseudogene TRBV3-2) to TRBJ2-7; TRBD1 is a possible D gene (7 bases). Sequenced sample: peripheral blood. This clonotype was obtained from a man aged 45-65 years with COVID-19, enrolled during active disease. For the CDR3, the DNA is TGTGCCAGCAGAGAACAGGGGAGGAACGAGCAGTACTTC. Its protein is CASREQGRNEQYF.